Shown below are 24 T cell receptor beta chains from a single sample sequenced in a study of graft-versus-host responses after intestinal transplantation. Produced via immunoSEQ multiplex PCR; TCRdb's table is partial and in-frame only. Of over 100,000 clones in the sample, roughly nine tenths were seen once. Antigen specificity for these receptors is unknown. The material was unstimulated CD4+ T cells sorted from spleen or lymph node cells, obtained before intestinal transplant. The receptors shown here come from a human donor who received an intestinal transplant.

The genes are TRBV6-5 and TRBJ1-5; 8 nucleotides align to TRBD1. The CDR3 totals 15 residues. Per germline, CDR1 MNHEY and CDR2 SVGAGI. V was clipped by 6 bases and J by 3 bases; unmatched bases: 7. CDR3 amino acids: CASRQGARNNQPQHF. CDR3 coding DNA: TGTGCCAGCAGGCAGGGGGCGCGAAACAATCAGCCCCAGCATTTT.

The chain has TRBV18 and TRBJ2-5, with D possibly matching TRBD2 (6 bases). The CDR3 runs to 15 residues. V was pared by 4 bases and J by 5 bases, with 17 bases between. Germline V gene data show CDR1 as KGHSH and CDR2 as LQKENI. For the CDR3, the DNA is TGTGCCAGCTCACTTCCCGCGGGGCCGGGGGAGACCCAGTACTTC. Amino acid sequence: CASSLPAGPGETQYF.

This chain connects TRBV7-2 to TRBJ2-7, with D perhaps TRBD1 (6 bases). Between the trimmed V and J ends, which lost 2 bases and 2 bases, there was a span of 13 bases. Germline values: CDR1 SGHTA, CDR2 FQGNSA. CDR3 length: 15 amino acids. CDR3 amino acids: CASSLYVGAAYEQYF. Here the CDR3 DNA reads TGTGCCAGCAGCTTATATGTGGGGGCCGCCTACGAGCAGTACTTC.

About this clone: This sample also contains other DNA sequences that code for the same CDR3. The chain has TRBV6-1 and TRBJ2-7, with D unclear. The germline V gene has CDR1 MNHNS and CDR2 SASEGT. The CDR3 covers 11 residues. Trimming shortened V by 5 bases and J by 3 bases, and 5 bases separated the two germline ends. The CDR3 protein is CASSSIYEQYF. The CDR3 coding sequence is TGTGCCAGCAGTTCCATCTACGAGCAGTACTTC.

The chain is built from TRBV10-2 and TRBJ2-3; D could derive from TRBD1 or TRBD2 (5 bases each). This CDR3 spans 15 amino acids. V was shortened by 6 bases and J by 1 base, with 14 bases between the two germline ends. Germline V gives CDR1 WSHSY, CDR2 SAAADI. In nucleotides, the CDR3 is TGCGCCAGCAGCGAAAGCGGACAAGGCACAGATACGCAGTATTTT. This encodes CASSESGQGTDTQYF.

This clone was picked up a small number of times. The chain combines TRBV5-4 with TRBJ2-7, with D perhaps TRBD2 (5 bases). The CDR3 contains 13 residues. The V gene lost 0 bases and the J gene lost 4 bases, with 8 bases spanning the gap. CDR1 and CDR2 (germline): SGHNT, YYREEE (reference sequence). CDR3 amino acids: CASSLGTDYEQYF. DNA for the CDR3: TGTGCCAGCAGCTTGGGGACTGATTACGAGCAGTACTTC.

This clone was observed a few times. This chain uses TRBV28 with TRBJ1-5, with TRBD1 as a possible D gene (5 bases). Deletions cut 2 bases from V and 2 bases from J, with 10 bases between. The CDR3 covers 15 residues. Germline CDR1 and CDR2: MDHEN and SYDVKM. The CDR3 is CASSLRRGGNQPQHF. In nucleotides, the CDR3 is TGTGCCAGCAGTTTACGACGGGGGGGCAATCAGCCCCAGCATTTT.

The chain couples TRBV1 to TRBJ1-4; the table's D call, TRBD1, has no DNA check behind it. TRBV1 represents a pseudogene. CDR3 length: 15 residues. CDR3 coding DNA: TGCACCAGCAGCTCACAGGGGGCGCAGAATGAAAAACTGTTTTTT. It specifies CTSSSQGAQNEKLFF.

This clone was counted a single time. V gene TRBV7-3 combines with J gene TRBJ2-3; D perhaps matches TRBD2 (6 bases). CDR1 is SGHTA and CDR2 is FQGTGA in the germline V gene. Trimming removed 5 bases at V and 4 bases at J, with 13 bases between. The CDR3 loop spans 14 amino acids. CDR3 coding DNA: TGTGCCAGCAGCCTATACGGGGGAGCAGATACGCAGTATTTT. Protein product: CASSLYGGADTQYF.

The chain combines TRBV2 with TRBJ2-7; D may be TRBD2 (6 bases). Trimming removed 3 bases from V and 3 bases from J, with 12 bases in between. The CDR3 contains 14 residues. The germline CDR1 and CDR2 sequences are SNHLY and FYNNEI. The CDR3 protein is CASSDQGGFYEQYF. The CDR3 nucleotides are TGTGCCAGCAGTGACCAGGGAGGATTCTACGAGCAGTACTTC.

This clone is a singleton in its sample. The chain carries TRBV18 and TRBJ1-6; 7 bases are shared with TRBD1. V was clipped by 1 base and J by 0 bases; unmatched bases: 6. CDR3 size: 18 residues. From germline, CDR1 is KGHSH and CDR2 LQKENI. The CDR3 sequence: CASSPLAPGGSYNSPLHF. CDR3 in DNA: TGTGCCAGCTCACCACTCGCACCAGGGGGCTCCTATAATTCACCCCTCCACTTT.

The J gene is TRBJ2-5, the V gene TRBV7-2; D is unclear. This CDR3 has 11 residues. With 2 bases removed from V and 6 bases from J, the gap between germline ends came to 4 bases. Germline V gives CDR1 SGHTA, CDR2 FQGNSA. CDR3 DNA: TGTGCCAGCAGCTTATTCCAGACCCAGTACTTC. Translating it yields CASSLFQTQYF.

A word on this clone: Other DNA sequences of this sample code for an identical CDR3. J is TRBJ1-2 and V is TRBV6-1, with D possibly matching TRBD1 (5 bases). Trimming pared 4 bases from V and 8 bases from J, leaving 17 bases between. The germline gives CDR1 MNHNS, CDR2 SASEGT. The CDR3 runs 14 residues. This CDR3 is CASSGSGTGGGYTF. As DNA, the CDR3 is TGTGCCAGCAGTGGATCCGGGACCGGGGGGGGCTACACCTTC.

The chain uses TRBV12-5 and TRBJ1-2; no clear D gene. The germline CDR1 and CDR2 sequences are LGHNT and FRNRAP. This CDR3 is 11 amino acids long. V lost 0 bases and J lost 5, with 1 base in between. The chain's CDR3 is CASGLVYGYTF. The CDR3 region has the DNA TGTGCTAGTGGTTTGGTATATGGCTACACCTTC.

The chain has TRBV4-1 and TRBJ1-2; possible D gene TRBD1, 5 bases. V was pared by 0 bases and J by 3 bases, with 11 bases between. Germline CDR1 and CDR2: MGHRA and YSYEKL. The CDR3 contains 15 residues. CDR3 protein: CASSQDRWGDYGYTF. The CDR3 DNA is TGCGCCAGCAGCCAAGATCGGTGGGGGGACTATGGCTACACCTTC.

The chain joins TRBV9 to TRBJ2-2, with D maybe TRBD2 (5 bases). Trimming took 2 bases from V and 1 from J, leaving 12 bases between them. The CDR3 contains 16 residues. Germline V lookup: CDR1 SGDLS, CDR2 YYNGEE. CDR3 DNA sequence: TGTGCCAGCAGCGTGGGAGAGAGGAGGAACACCGGGGAGCTGTTTTTT. Its protein is CASSVGERRNTGELFF.

The chain is built from TRBV6-1 and TRBJ2-3; D is unresolved. Germline assignment: CDR1 MNHNS and CDR2 SASEGT. This CDR3 comprises 15 residues. Deletions cut 5 bases from V and 3 bases from J, with 15 bases between. The CDR3 sequence is CASSTPWGKTDTQYF. The CDR3 DNA follows: TGTGCCAGCAGTACCCCGTGGGGAAAGACAGATACGCAGTATTTT.

Here the CDR3 reads CASSLPTRSEQFF. The CDR3 DNA reads TGTGCCAGCAGCCTACCGACCAGAAGTGAGCAGTTCTTC. The rearrangement uses TRBV5-5 and TRBJ2-1; no definite D call. Germline V gives CDR1 SGHKS, CDR2 YYEKEE (reference sequence). The V end lost 4 bases, the J end lost 9 bases, and 14 bases lay between the germline ends. This CDR3 is built from 13 residues.

This chain links TRBV7-2 with TRBJ2-1; TRBD2 matches at 9 bases. CDR1 is SGHTA, CDR2 FQGNSA, per germline. This CDR3 has 16 amino acids. The V segment lost 3 bases and the J segment 7 bases; nucleotides outside the gene matches: 10. The CDR3 loop reads CASSLGRLAVGNEQFF. The CDR3 DNA reads TGTGCCAGCAGCTTGGGTCGACTAGCGGTCGGGAATGAGCAGTTCTTC.

The chain uses TRBV6-5 and TRBJ2-3; maybe TRBD1 (6 bases). Trimming took 6 bases from V and 7 from J, leaving 20 bases between them. This CDR3 spans 15 amino acids. Germline loops: CDR1 MNHEY, CDR2 SVGAGI. The CDR3 DNA follows: TGTGCCAGCAGGACCCTTTTGCAGGGGTGGAATACGCAGTATTTT. It codes for CASRTLLQGWNTQYF.

This clone was detected once. The chain couples TRBV28 to TRBJ2-7; 9 nucleotides match TRBD1. V gave up 4 bases and J gave up 7 bases; unmatched junction bases: 14. The CDR3 covers 16 residues. Per germline, CDR1 MDHEN and CDR2 SYDVKM. The CDR3, as DNA: TGTGCCAGCAGTTCAGGGGGACAGGGACGATCTCGGGAGCAGTACTTC. As protein: CASSSGGQGRSREQYF.

This sequence joins TRBV19 and TRBJ1-1, with 8 nucleotides matching TRBD1. The CDR3 has 14 amino acids. V shed 6 bases, J shed 5 bases, and the junction held 8 bases outside the gene matches. CDR1 and CDR2 (germline): LNHDA, SQIVND (reference sequence). The CDR3 sequence is CASSNRGIETEAFF. The CDR3 bases are TGTGCCAGTAGCAACAGGGGGATCGAAACTGAAGCTTTCTTT.

Written as DNA, the CDR3 is TGTGCCAGCAGCTTGACGTCCTACGAGCAGTACTTC. Residues: CASSLTSYEQYF. The chain uses TRBV5-6 and TRBJ2-7; D not certain. The CDR3 spans 12 residues. In germline, CDR1 is SGHDT, CDR2 YYEEEE. V lost 1 base to trimming and J lost 1 base, with 3 bases between them.

CDR3 coding DNA: TGTGCCAGCAGCGTAGGGACAGGGGGCTATGGCTACACCTTC. Translation: CASSVGTGGYGYTF. V usage is TRBV9 and J usage is TRBJ1-2, with 10 bases matching TRBD1. The CDR3 contains 14 residues. Germline trimming cut 0 bases from V and 4 bases from J; bases unmatched to any gene: 0. Germline V gene lookup returns CDR1 SGDLS and CDR2 YYNGEE.